Following are 25 T cell receptor beta chains from one sample sequenced in a study of T cells in narcolepsy. Some clones are missing from TCRdb's copy, which holds only in-frame ones; the method was immunoSEQ multiplex PCR. The repertoire holds fewer than 40,000 clones, with around 79% as singletons. Source material: CD45RA- memory CD4+ T cells from PBMCs. The receptors shown here come from a human donor with narcolepsy.

The gene calls are TRBV5-1 and TRBJ2-7; perhaps TRBD2 as D (6 bases). CDR1 SGHRS and CDR2 YFSETQ come from the germline V gene. This CDR3 has 18 amino acids. V was pared by 4 bases and J by 1 base, with 24 bases between. The CDR3 protein is CASSLRAFAGFSSYEQYF. Written as DNA, the CDR3 is TGCGCCAGCAGCCTACGGGCGTTTGCGGGGTTTTCATCCTACGAGCAGTACTTC.

This clone was observed a few times. The chain uses TRBV28 and TRBJ2-7; 11 bases are shared with TRBD1. The length of the CDR3 is 16 residues. V shed 5 bases and J 5 bases; nucleotides not matched to a gene: 11. Germline-derived CDR1 and CDR2 are MDHEN and SYDVKM. The CDR3 is CASSPTGQGGIDEQYF. DNA of the CDR3: TGTGCCAGCAGTCCGACGGGACAGGGGGGGATTGACGAGCAGTACTTC.

The V gene is TRBV6-5, the J gene TRBJ2-1; D is perhaps TRBD2 (6 bases). V lost 0 bases and J 4 bases, leaving 10 bases between the germline ends. The CDR3 runs to 15 residues. CDR1 and CDR2 (germline): MNHEY, SVGAGI. The CDR3 nucleotides are TGTGCCAGCAGTTACTCGGGACTGAAATACAATGAGCAGTTCTTC. It translates to CASSYSGLKYNEQFF.

The CDR3 sequence is CASAKGVGSTDTQYF. CDR3 bases: TGTGCCAGCGCCAAGGGGGTAGGGAGCACAGATACGCAGTATTTT. This sequence joins TRBV28 and TRBJ2-3; a possible D gene is TRBD1 (6 bases). Germline lookup yields CDR1 MDHEN and CDR2 SYDVKM. CDR3 length equals 15 residues. The V and J ends lost 8 bases and 0 bases respectively, with 15 bases between them.

This clone was seen only a few times. This rearrangement joins TRBV7-3 to TRBJ1-1; 7 nucleotides match TRBD1. With 3 bases clipped from V and 1 base from J, the junction kept 5 bases outside the gene matches. Germline loops: CDR1 SGHTA, CDR2 FQGTGA. There are 15 residues in the CDR3. As DNA, the CDR3 is TGTGCCAGCAGCTTCTCCGGGACAGCGAACACTGAAGCTTTCTTT. It codes for CASSFSGTANTEAFF. Together with reference TRBV7-3 and TRBJ1-1, the CDR3 gives the full variable domain: GAGVSQTPSNKVTEKGKYVELRCDPISGHTALYWYRQSLGQGPEFLIYFQGTGAADDSGLPNDRFFAVRPEGSVSTLKIQRTERGDSAVYLCASSFSGTANTEAFFGQGTRLTVV.

V and J are TRBV27 and TRBJ2-3, with TRBD2 matching 12 bases. The CDR3 runs to 17 residues. V trimming: 0 bases; J trimming: 6 bases; junction bases outside the gene matches: 7. Germline V gene lookup returns CDR1 MNHEY and CDR2 SMNVEV (reference sequence). The CDR3 spells CASSLSKLAGGRDTQYF. The CDR3 DNA follows: TGTGCCAGCAGTTTATCGAAGCTAGCGGGGGGGCGGGATACGCAGTATTTT.

The chain is built from TRBV4-1 and TRBJ2-3; 10 nucleotides align to TRBD2. Germline CDR1 reads MGHRA; CDR2 reads YSYEKL. Trimming cost V 6 bases and J 0 bases; bases outside gene matches: 12. This CDR3 spans 18 amino acids. The CDR3 coding sequence is TGCGCCAGCAGTAGGGCCTGGCTAGCGGGAGATAGCACAGATACGCAGTATTTT. It translates to CASSRAWLAGDSTDTQYF.

The chain joins TRBV30 to TRBJ1-4, with a possible D match to TRBD1 (5 bases). Deletions cut 6 bases from V and 13 bases from J, with 21 bases between. The CDR3 sequence is 13 residues long. CDR1 and CDR2 (germline): GTSNPN, SVGIG (reference sequence). CDR3 nucleotide sequence: TGTGCCTGCATTGGACAAGGCCATAGTGGACTGTTTTTT. Translated: CACIGQGHSGLFF.

This chain uses TRBV5-5 with TRBJ2-1; no definite D call. The CDR3 runs to 10 residues. CDR1 and CDR2 (germline): SGHKS, YYEKEE (reference sequence). V lost 7 bases to trimming and J lost 4 bases, with 3 bases between them. The CDR3 coding sequence is TGTGCCAGCGGTTACAATGAGCAGTTCTTC. Translation gives CASGYNEQFF.

Turning to this clone: Other DNA sequences within the sample encode an identical CDR3. The chain has TRBV10-3 and TRBJ2-3; the match to TRBD2 covers 7 bases. V gave up 7 bases and J gave up 6 bases; unmatched junction bases: 4. The CDR3 length is 12 residues. Germline loops: CDR1 ENHRY, CDR2 SYGVKD. The CDR3 is CAIKGEGDTQYF. The CDR3, as DNA: TGTGCCATCAAAGGGGAGGGGGATACGCAGTATTTT.

This clone is a singleton in its sample. The chain employs TRBV15 and TRBJ2-5, with D perhaps TRBD1 (6 bases). The germline V and J ends were trimmed by 0 bases and 5 bases, with 10 bases remaining between them. The CDR3 length is 14 residues. CDR1 is LNHNV and CDR2 is YYDKDF in the germline V gene (reference sequence). The CDR3 sequence is CATSREIQGETQYF. The DNA of the CDR3 is TGTGCCACCAGCAGAGAGATCCAGGGGGAGACCCAGTACTTC.

The chain links TRBV5-6 to TRBJ1-6; 12 bases line up with TRBD1. Trimming at V came to 4 bases and at J to 9 bases, leaving 5 bases not matched to a gene. The CDR3 has 15 residues. In germline, CDR1 is SGHDT, CDR2 YYEEEE. CDR3 sequence reads: CASSVGQGAPSPLHF. The CDR3 DNA is TGTGCCAGCAGCGTGGGACAGGGGGCGCCTTCACCCCTCCACTTT.

This chain links TRBV19 with TRBJ2-2, with TRBD2 matching over 7 bases. The germline V gene has CDR1 LNHDA and CDR2 SQIVND (reference sequence). Trimming cost V 7 bases and J 6 bases; bases outside gene matches: 20. The CDR3 extends over 18 amino acids. CDR3 DNA: TGTGCCAGTAAGGCGCGCAGGGCGGGAGTTCCGAAGGCCGGGGAGCTGTTTTTT. Translating gives CASKARRAGVPKAGELFF.

This chain connects TRBV18 to TRBJ2-7; 10 bases match TRBD2. Germline V gene sequence: CDR1 KGHSH, CDR2 LQKENI. With 3 bases clipped from V and 2 bases from J, the junction kept 13 bases outside the gene matches. The CDR3 totals 18 residues. CDR3 loop: CASSPTPLSSGSTYEQYF. CDR3 DNA: TGTGCCAGCTCACCCACCCCATTGTCTAGCGGGAGTACCTACGAGCAGTACTTC.

The chain carries TRBV5-1 and TRBJ2-5; the match to TRBD2 covers 12 bases. The CDR3 runs 17 residues. Per the germline V gene, CDR1 is SGHRS and CDR2 is YFSETQ. Trimming took 0 bases from V and 1 from J; bases not matched to a gene: 4. The DNA of the CDR3 is TGCGCCAGCAGCTTGGGCCAACTAGCGGGGGGCCAAGAGACCCAGTACTTC. Amino acid sequence: CASSLGQLAGGQETQYF.

In this sample, this clone turned up once. This rearrangement joins TRBV7-9 to TRBJ2-1; possible D gene TRBD1, 6 bases. V lost 5 bases and J lost 3, with 20 bases in between. Per the germline V gene, CDR1 is SEHNR and CDR2 is FQNEAQ (reference sequence). The CDR3 sequence is 17 residues long. The CDR3 spells CASSPRPTGSGYNEQFF. The CDR3 DNA is TGTGCCAGCAGCCCAAGGCCCACAGGGAGTGGCTACAATGAGCAGTTCTTC.

V and J are TRBV5-1 and TRBJ1-2; D remains unclear. This CDR3 is built from 15 residues. Per germline, CDR1 SGHRS and CDR2 YFSETQ. V gave up 3 bases and J gave up 0 bases, with 12 bases separating them. Here the CDR3 reads CASSSTPTANYGYTF. The CDR3 nucleotides are TGCGCCAGCAGCTCAACCCCGACGGCTAACTATGGCTACACCTTC.

This chain uses TRBV11-3 with TRBJ1-1; TRBD1 is a possible D gene (5 bases). Germline V gene lookup returns CDR1 SGHNT and CDR2 YENEEA. The CDR3 is 11 amino acids. With 6 bases removed from V and 8 bases from J, the gap between germline ends came to 10 bases. The chain's CDR3 is CASRDMSEAFF. The CDR3 DNA is TGTGCCAGCAGGGACATGAGCGAAGCTTTCTTT. Variable domain in full (rest from reference TRBV11-3 and TRBJ1-1): EAGVVQSPRYKIIEKKQPVAFWCNPISGHNTLYWYLQNLGQGPELLIRYENEEAVDDSQLPKDRFSAERLKGVDSTLKIQPAELGDSAVYLCASRDMSEAFFGQGTRLTVV.

The chain links TRBV4-1 to TRBJ1-4; D might be TRBD1 (5 bases). This CDR3 is 15 amino acids long. The V end lost 1 base, the J end lost 2 bases, and 8 bases lay between the germline ends. Germline CDR1 is MGHRA and CDR2 is YSYEKL. The CDR3 nucleotides read TGCGCCAGCAGCCAAGTTGGGGGGACTAATGAAAAACTGTTTTTT. It translates to CASSQVGGTNEKLFF.

V and J are TRBV5-1 and TRBJ2-3; no reliable D call. There are 14 residues in the CDR3. V was cut by 0 bases and J by 0 bases, with 5 bases left in between. The germline CDR1 and CDR2 sequences are SGHRS and YFSETQ. The CDR3 sequence is CASSLEQSTDTQYF. CDR3 nucleotide sequence: TGCGCCAGCAGCTTGGAACAGAGCACAGATACGCAGTATTTT.

The chain has TRBV19 and TRBJ1-1; 11 bases align to TRBD1. The CDR3 has 16 residues. Germline CDR1 reads LNHDA; CDR2 reads SQIVND (reference sequence). With V trimmed by 7 bases and J by 1 base, 8 bases remained unmatched. The CDR3 DNA sequence: TGTGCCAGTATTAAACCCGGGACAGGGGGGAACACTGAAGCTTTCTTT. This encodes CASIKPGTGGNTEAFF.

The chain couples TRBV5-1 to TRBJ1-4, with D maybe TRBD1 (5 bases). Trimming pared 2 bases from V and 8 bases from J, leaving 7 bases between. This CDR3 has 12 amino acids. Germline V gene data show CDR1 as SGHRS and CDR2 as YFSETQ. CDR3 DNA: TGCGCCAGCAGCTTCCCAGGGGAAAAACTGTTTTTT. It encodes CASSFPGEKLFF. Based on the CDR3 plus reference TRBV5-1 and TRBJ1-4, the full variable domain is KAGVTQTPRYLIKTRGQQVTLSCSPISGHRSVSWYQQTPGQGLQFLFEYFSETQRNKGNFPGRFSGRQFSNSRSEMNVSTLELGDSALYLCASSFPGEKLFFGSGTQLSVL.

Only a few counts were recorded for this clone. The J gene is TRBJ1-2, the V gene TRBV30; 7 nucleotides align to TRBD1. The junction had 20 bases not matched to a gene; V was cut back by 4 bases and J by 9 bases. Germline assignment: CDR1 GTSNPN and CDR2 SVGIG (reference sequence). The CDR3 consists of 16 residues. The CDR3 spells CAWTLGSGQLIESYTF. In nucleotides, the CDR3 is TGTGCCTGGACTCTGGGGTCGGGACAGCTTATAGAGAGCTACACCTTC.

The chain employs TRBV2 and TRBJ1-1; D gene ambiguous. Trimming stripped 4 bases from V and 5 bases from J, with 5 bases between. CDR3 length equals 11 residues. CDR1 and CDR2 from the germline V gene are SNHLY and FYNNEI. CDR3 bases: TGTGCCAGCAGTGCGCAAACTGAAGCTTTCTTT. It specifies CASSAQTEAFF.

The chain employs TRBV6-6 and TRBJ2-1; 10 bases line up with TRBD2. CDR3 length equals 16 residues. V was pared by 7 bases and J by 6 bases, with 12 bases of the junction left unmatched. Germline loops: CDR1 MNHNY, CDR2 SVGAGI (reference sequence). In DNA form, the CDR3 reads TGTGCCAGCACCAGGGCTAGCGGGAGTGTAGGCAATGAGCAGTTCTTC. Protein product: CASTRASGSVGNEQFF.